The 27 T cell receptor beta chains presented below share a single source sample, sequenced in a study of molecular identifiers for immune sequencing clone quantification (dated by TCRdb to 2016 to 2019). To prepare the library, PCR was applied. The listed sequencing device is Illumina HiSeq 4000. TCRdb passed the public sequencing reads through fastp at Q25 and MiXCR, retaining productive beta sequences. Identical CDR3 protein sequences are pooled into one entry, listed with their most common genes and DNA. The sample includes about 500,000 distinct CDR3 sequences, with roughly 23% observed a single time. The ten largest make up approximately 0.8% of the sample. The sample comprised naive CD8+ T cells from blood, with Jurkat cell RNA spiked in. According to the study, the label for this sample's cell subset or site signals: FACS-sorted CD8+CD4-CCR7+CD45RA+ naive T cells. These receptors originate from a human donor in good health. Some libraries in this study had Jurkat cell RNA spiked in.

The table lists this clonotype with a few counts. The chain couples TRBV5-1 to TRBJ2-7, with D perhaps matching TRBD2 (6 bases). Trimming pared 7 bases from V and 7 bases from J, leaving 30 bases between. The CDR3 contains 17 residues. In germline, CDR1 is SGHRS, CDR2 YFSETQ. The CDR3 nucleotides are TGCGCCAGCTCTGAGTCGTGGGGGGACGATATATCTGAAGAGCAGTACTTC. Residues: CASSESWGDDISEEQYF.

This clonotype has only a few counts. CDR3 loop: CSARDCSGSTDTQYF. The CDR3, as DNA: TGCAGTGCTAGAGATTGTAGCGGCAGCACAGATACGCAGTATTTT. The rearrangement links TRBV20-1 to TRBJ2-3; TRBD2 might be the D (6 bases). V dropped 0 bases and J dropped 0 bases, with 10 bases sitting between them. Germline CDR1 and CDR2: DFQATT and SNEGSKA (reference sequence). This CDR3 has 15 residues.

This clonotype was picked up many times. This chain links TRBV5-1 with TRBJ2-7; D tentatively fits TRBD1 or TRBD2 (5 bases each). From germline, CDR1 is SGHRS and CDR2 YFSETQ. This CDR3 region has 15 residues. Trimming left V 4 bases short and J 2 bases short, with 16 bases between. In nucleotides, the CDR3 is TGCGCCAGCAGCCCGGAGCCGGGGCTGCCCTACGAGCAGTACTTC. Translation gives CASSPEPGLPYEQYF.

This clonotype was picked up a small number of times. A read error may explain this, as a much larger clone is one base away. The chain has TRBV29-1 and TRBJ2-7, with D possibly being TRBD1 or TRBD2 (5 bases each). The CDR3 spans 12 residues. From germline, CDR1 is SQVTM and CDR2 ANQGSEA. The germline V and J ends were trimmed by 6 bases and 9 bases, with 18 bases remaining between them. Here the CDR3 reads CSVVGAVHGQYF. The CDR3 coding sequence is TGCAGCGTGGTCGGGGCGGTTCACGGGCAGTACTTC.

This clonotype came up many times. The chain is built from TRBV7-9 and TRBJ1-3; D perhaps matches TRBD1 (6 bases). The CDR3 length is 16 residues. Germline CDR1 reads SEHNR; CDR2 reads FQNEAQ (reference sequence). V was pared by 4 bases and J by 0 bases, with 13 bases between. The CDR3 is CASSSYQGYSGNTIYF. The CDR3 DNA reads as TGTGCCAGCAGCTCATACCAGGGGTACTCTGGAAACACCATATATTTT. The whole variable domain, remainder taken from reference TRBV7-9 and TRBJ1-3, is DTGVSQNPRHKITKRGQNVTFRCDPISEHNRLYWYRQTLGQGPEFLTYFQNEAQLEKSRLLSDRFSAERPKGSFSTLEIQRTEQGDSAMYLCASSSYQGYSGNTIYFGEGSWLTVV.

A remark on this clonotype: At one boundary the junction diverges from the germline segment, which might be a read error. The chain combines TRBV10-3 with TRBJ1-6, with TRBD1 as a possible D gene (6 bases). Germline CDR1 is ENHRY and CDR2 is SYGVKD. The CDR3 is 13 amino acids. In DNA, the CDR3 is TGTGCCATCAGTACAGGGAATAATTCACCCCCCCACTTT. Translated: CAISTGNNSPPHF.

Note on this clonotype: The germline gene is not matched at one end of the junction; a read error may be the cause. This chain joins TRBV5-3 and TRBJ1-1; unclear D gene. Being an ORF, TRBV5-3 has a function that is uncertain. The CDR3 loop spans 12 amino acids. The CDR3 nucleotides read TGTGCCAGCAGCTTGGTTGGCACTGGAGCTTTCTTT. The encoded protein is CASSLVGTGAFF.

The gene calls are TRBV7-9 and TRBJ1-3; D not certain. Trimming removed 1 base from V and 2 bases from J, with 6 bases in between. Germline CDR1 reads SEHNR; CDR2 reads FQNEAQ (reference sequence). The CDR3 covers 14 residues. CDR3 amino acids: CASSLGGPGNTIYF. The DNA of the CDR3 is TGTGCCAGCAGCTTAGGCGGGCCTGGAAACACCATATATTTT.

V is TRBV27 and J is TRBJ2-7; D unclear. Germline CDR1 and CDR2: MNHEY and SMNVEV (reference sequence). The CDR3 is 13 amino acids. V lost 3 bases and J 3 bases, leaving 9 bases between the germline ends. The CDR3 loop is CASSFRLNYEQYF. CDR3 bases: TGTGCCAGCAGTTTCCGGCTTAACTACGAGCAGTACTTC.

This clonotype was recorded at least ten times. This sequence joins TRBV5-1 and TRBJ2-3, with 14 bases identical to TRBD2. Germline V gene data show CDR1 as SGHRS and CDR2 as YFSETQ. Unmatched junction bases numbered 8, after V lost 1 base and J lost 1 base. The CDR3 has 19 amino acids. The CDR3 reads CASSLIGTSGSSGTDTQYF. The CDR3 coding sequence is TGCGCCAGCAGCTTGATTGGGACTAGCGGGAGTAGTGGCACAGATACGCAGTATTTT. The full variable domain, its missing parts supplied by reference TRBV5-1 and TRBJ2-3, is KAGVTQTPRYLIKTRGQQVTLSCSPISGHRSVSWYQQTPGQGLQFLFEYFSETQRNKGNFPGRFSGRQFSNSRSEMNVSTLELGDSALYLCASSLIGTSGSSGTDTQYFGPGTRLTVL.

In its sample, this clonotype was seen many times. The V and J genes are TRBV20-1 and TRBJ1-1; a possible D gene is TRBD1 (6 bases). CDR3 length: 16 amino acids. Germline assignment: CDR1 DFQATT and CDR2 SNEGSKA (reference sequence). The germline V and J ends were trimmed by 0 bases and 0 bases, with 14 bases remaining between them. This CDR3 reads CSARDYVQGMNTEAFF. DNA for the CDR3: TGCAGTGCTAGAGATTACGTGCAGGGGATGAACACTGAAGCTTTCTTT.

Here the CDR3 DNA reads TGTGCCAGCAGCGTAGGGGTAGCATCCTACGAGCAGTACTTC. This encodes CASSVGVASYEQYF. The chain joins TRBV9 to TRBJ2-7; the D is unclear. V was clipped by 0 bases and J by 1 base, with 8 bases between them. The CDR3 contains 14 residues. Germline loops: CDR1 SGDLS, CDR2 YYNGEE.

This clonotype was detected ten times or more. The genes are TRBV4-1 and TRBJ1-5; no clear D gene. The germline CDR1 and CDR2 sequences are MGHRA and YSYEKL. With 4 bases removed from V and 2 bases from J, the gap between germline ends came to 12 bases. The CDR3 is 15 residues long. The CDR3: CASSPREAGNQPQHF. The CDR3 DNA follows: TGCGCCAGCAGCCCCCGGGAGGCCGGCAATCAGCCCCAGCATTTT.

This chain connects TRBV11-2 to TRBJ2-5; D gene unclear. Trimming took 5 bases from V and 4 from J, leaving 11 bases between them. CDR3 length: 13 amino acids. Germline CDR1 and CDR2: SGHAT and FQNNGV. The chain's CDR3 is CASSPEWLETQYF. CDR3 coding DNA: TGTGCCAGCAGCCCTGAATGGCTAGAGACCCAGTACTTC.

The chain uses TRBV29-1 and TRBJ2-2; 7 nucleotides line up with TRBD2. This CDR3 is 15 amino acids long. The germline V gene encodes CDR1 SQVTM and CDR2 ANQGSEA. The V and J ends lost 2 bases and 2 bases, in that order; junction bases with no gene match: 5. The chain's CDR3 is CSVEYPSGNTGELFF. DNA for the CDR3: TGCAGCGTTGAATACCCTAGCGGAAACACCGGGGAGCTGTTTTTT.

Comments on this clonotype: Relative to the germline gene, one junction end is altered; a read error may explain this. The chain employs TRBV19 and TRBJ1-4; D uncertain. The germline V gene encodes CDR1 LNHDA and CDR2 SQIVND (reference sequence). CDR3 length equals 15 residues. CDR3 protein: CASSTPGGLGEKLVF. Written as DNA, the CDR3 is TGTGCCAGTAGTACCCCAGGTGGGCTAGGAGAAAAACTGGTTTTT.

This clonotype has only a few counts. J is TRBJ2-7 and V is TRBV27, with 8 nucleotides matching TRBD1. Germline CDR1 is MNHEY and CDR2 is SMNVEV (reference sequence). This CDR3 contains 13 residues. J was trimmed by 6 bases and V by 6 bases; bases with no gene match: 7. The CDR3, as DNA: TGTGCCAGCAGCCCAGGGGGCGCGGGCGAGCAGTACTTC. Translating gives CASSPGGAGEQYF.

The chain has TRBV7-2 and TRBJ2-2; 7 bases match TRBD2. Germline CDR1 is SGHTA and CDR2 is FQGNSA. V was pared by 5 bases and J by 1 base, with 4 bases of the junction left unmatched. CDR3 length: 15 amino acids. CDR3 DNA: TGTGCCAGCAGCGAGGGACTACAGAACACCGGGGAGCTGTTTTTT. It is translated as CASSEGLQNTGELFF.

This clonotype was counted ten times or more. V is TRBV7-2 and J is TRBJ2-1, with TRBD1 matching over 9 bases. Trimming removed 1 base from V and 1 base from J; junction bases left unmatched: 2. Germline V gene sequence: CDR1 SGHTA, CDR2 FQGNSA. The CDR3 has 16 amino acids. The CDR3 DNA reads as TGTGCCAGCAGCTTAGATGGGACAGGGTCCTACAATGAGCAGTTCTTC. Its protein product is CASSLDGTGSYNEQFF.

V usage is TRBV29-1 and J usage is TRBJ2-3; TRBD2 matches 10 bases. The CDR3 sequence is 17 residues long. Germline trimming cut 5 bases from V and 6 bases from J; bases unmatched to any gene: 17. The germline V gene has CDR1 SQVTM and CDR2 ANQGSEA. CDR3 DNA sequence: TGCAGCGTTAAAAGACGGGTAGCGGGGGGTTGTGGGGATACGCAGTATTTT. This translates into CSVKRRVAGGCGDTQYF.

V is TRBV19 and J is TRBJ2-7; weak D call: TRBD2 (5 bases). Germline V gene sequence: CDR1 LNHDA, CDR2 SQIVND (reference sequence). The CDR3 has 14 amino acids. Trimming shortened V by 1 base and J by 6 bases, and 13 bases separated the two germline ends. The CDR3 sequence is CASSIGLEESEQYF. The CDR3 DNA reads TGTGCCAGTAGTATAGGGTTGGAGGAAAGCGAGCAGTACTTC. The full variable domain, rest sourced from reference TRBV19 and TRBJ2-7, is DGGITQSPKYLFRKEGQNVTLSCEQNLNHDAMYWYRQDPGQGLRLIYYSQIVNDFQKGDIAEGYSVSREKKESFPLTVTSAQKNPTAFYLCASSIGLEESEQYFGPGTRLTVT.

The rearrangement joins TRBV30 to TRBJ2-7, with D possibly being TRBD2 (6 bases). The germline CDR1 and CDR2 sequences are GTSNPN and SVGIG (reference sequence). With 2 bases removed from V and 3 bases from J, the gap between germline ends came to 11 bases. The CDR3 is made up of 13 amino acids. CDR3 sequence: CAWSPPGDYEQYF. The CDR3 DNA follows: TGTGCCTGGAGTCCCCCGGGAGACTACGAGCAGTACTTC.

This clonotype was observed a few times. The V and J genes are TRBV7-9 and TRBJ2-1, with D tentatively TRBD1 (6 bases). Per the germline V gene, CDR1 is SEHNR and CDR2 is FQNEAQ (reference sequence). Trimming shortened V by 5 bases and J by 7 bases, and 12 bases separated the two germline ends. CDR3 length: 13 residues. This CDR3 is CASSPATGNEQFF. The CDR3 bases are TGTGCCAGCAGCCCGGCCACAGGGAATGAGCAGTTCTTC.

This clonotype was seen many times. This chain uses TRBV21-1 with TRBJ1-1. TRBV21-1 is described as a pseudogene. This CDR3 region has 18 residues. The CDR3 DNA reads TGTGCCAGCAGCAAAGTGTGCGGGAAATACAGCAAGAACACTGAAGCTTTCTTT. As protein: CASSKVCGKYSKNTEAFF.

This clonotype showed up many times. The chain uses TRBV27 and TRBJ1-1, with D unclear. The CDR3 covers 13 residues. V lost 7 bases, J lost 6 bases, and 15 bases lay in between. Germline CDR1 reads MNHEY; CDR2 reads SMNVEV (reference sequence). The CDR3 loop is CASTPLTGAEAFF. DNA of the CDR3: TGTGCCAGCACTCCCCTGACTGGCGCTGAAGCTTTCTTT.

As regards this clonotype: Mismatch with germline at one junction end may stem from a read error. The chain couples TRBV5-3 to TRBJ2-6, with D tentatively TRBD1 (5 bases). TRBV5-3 is an open reading frame whose function is uncertain. The CDR3 is made up of 16 amino acids. The CDR3 is CASSLVQGSGANVLTF. In nucleotides, the CDR3 is TGTGCCAGCAGCTTGGTGCAGGGTTCCGGGGCCAACGTCCTGACTTTC.

This clonotype was counted ten times or more. The CDR3, as DNA: TGTGCCAGCAGCGTAGAAGGAGATGGGGGGTCTGAAGCTTTCTTT. It yields the protein CASSVEGDGGSEAFF. The J gene is TRBJ1-1, the V gene TRBV9; tentatively, D is TRBD1 (5 bases). The CDR3 spans 15 residues. Germline V CDR1 and CDR2: SGDLS, YYNGEE. Trimming removed 0 bases at V and 6 bases at J, with 15 bases between.